Following are 24 T cell receptor beta chains from one sample sequenced in a study of patients and donors after allogeneic stem cell transplantation. Each CDR3 protein is one row after TCRdb ran MiXCR on the RT-PCR reads. The sample lists more than 850,000 distinct CDR3 sequences, roughly 18% occurring once. The source material was blood, either unsorted or a sorted T cell fraction (not recorded which). All receptors derive from a human donor who was either an allogeneic HSCT recipient or a stem cell or donor lymphocyte infusion donor (not recorded which). It is not recorded whose cells these are; they may come from a transplant donor.

This clonotype was detected a few times. This sequence joins TRBV20-1 and TRBJ2-7; 8 bases map to TRBD1. Germline lookup yields CDR1 DFQATT and CDR2 SNEGSKA (reference sequence). The CDR3 is 12 residues long. After removal of 5 bases from V and 8 bases from J, the junction contained 8 bases not matched to a gene. DNA of the CDR3: TGCAGTGCTCTCCCGACAGGGGAAAAGCAGTACTTC. It yields the protein CSALPTGEKQYF.

This clonotype was recorded a few times. The gene calls are TRBV12-3 or TRBV12-4 and TRBJ1-4; 9 positions agree with TRBD1. This CDR3 has 14 amino acids. V lost 7 bases and J lost 8; bases outside the gene matches: 8. DNA for the CDR3: TGTGCCAGCACTAAGGACAGGGGTCTGGAAAAACTGTTTTTT. Translating gives CASTKDRGLEKLFF.

This clonotype was observed a few times. CDR3 amino acids: CASSPMTGSVSQAFF. In DNA, the CDR3 is TGTGCCAGCTCACCCATGACAGGGTCAGTGTCCCAAGCTTTCTTT. The chain recombines TRBV18 with TRBJ1-1, with TRBD1 identical over 7 bases. There are 15 residues in the CDR3. Germline V gene data show CDR1 as KGHSH and CDR2 as LQKENI. V lost 3 bases to trimming and J lost 9 bases; unmatched junction nucleotides: 13.

In this sample, this clonotype turned up a few times. J is TRBJ2-3 and V is TRBV12-3 or TRBV12-4, with D possibly TRBD2 on 5 matching bases. This CDR3 is 12 amino acids long. V was cut by 6 bases and J by 4 bases, with 8 bases left in between. The CDR3 region is CASSVASDTQYF. The CDR3 region has the DNA TGTGCCAGCAGCGTAGCGTCAGATACGCAGTATTTT.

The chain uses TRBV5-8 and TRBJ1-2; TRBD1 matches 7 bases. Unmatched junction bases numbered 9, after V lost 6 bases and J lost 4 bases. The V gene's germline CDR1 is SGHTS and CDR2 YDEGEE. This CDR3 comprises 14 residues. CDR3 sequence (DNA): TGTGCCAGCATCCCCGTGGACAGGCTCTATGGCTACACCTTC. This encodes CASIPVDRLYGYTF.

This clonotype was detected many times. V usage is TRBV6-1 and J usage is TRBJ2-3; 11 positions agree with TRBD1. Germline CDR1 MNHNS, CDR2 SASEGT. This CDR3 has 15 residues. V gave up 5 bases and J gave up 4 bases; unmatched junction bases: 5. The CDR3 bases are TGTGCCAGCAGTCCGGACAGGGGGCTCTCAGATACGCAGTATTTT. Amino acids: CASSPDRGLSDTQYF.

CDR3 coding DNA: TGCAGTGCTAGAAGGACCGGGGGAAACACTGAAGCTTTCTTT. Protein product: CSARRTGGNTEAFF. The chain links TRBV20-1 to TRBJ1-1; possible D gene TRBD1, 5 bases. The V and J ends lost 2 bases and 2 bases respectively, with 12 bases between them. This CDR3 spans 14 amino acids. CDR1 and CDR2 from the germline V gene are DFQATT and SNEGSKA (reference sequence).

This chain uses TRBV3-1 with TRBJ2-3; D may be TRBD2 (6 bases). The CDR3 spans 16 residues. Trimming pared 1 base from V and 6 bases from J, leaving 17 bases between. CDR1 and CDR2 from the germline V gene are LGHDT and YNNKEL (reference sequence). The CDR3 DNA is TGTGCCAGCAGCCAAGGTTTCGCAGGAGGGTCGGATACGCAGTATTTT. Protein: CASSQGFAGGSDTQYF.

The chain couples TRBV5-4 to TRBJ1-5; D gene ambiguous. Germline CDR1 SGHNT, CDR2 YYREEE (reference sequence). CDR3 length equals 15 residues. Trimming removed 4 bases from V and 3 bases from J, with 14 bases in between. The CDR3 sequence is CASSPDRAINQPQHF. The CDR3 DNA reads TGTGCCAGCAGCCCTGATCGGGCCATCAATCAGCCCCAGCATTTT.

This clonotype was detected once. The rearrangement links TRBV6-1 to TRBJ2-2, with D hard to call. Trimming shortened V by 6 bases and J by 2 bases, and 13 bases separated the two germline ends. CDR1 is MNHNS and CDR2 is SASEGT in the germline V gene. This CDR3 spans 15 amino acids. CDR3 residues: CASSYTRVNTGELFF. The CDR3 DNA is TGTGCCAGCAGCTATACACGGGTCAACACCGGGGAGCTGTTTTTT.

The chain links TRBV2 to TRBJ2-2, with D maybe TRBD1 (6 bases). In germline, CDR1 is SNHLY, CDR2 FYNNEI. V lost 8 bases to trimming and J lost 4 bases, with 14 bases between them. The CDR3 length is 14 residues. The DNA for the CDR3 is TGTGCCAGCCTTAACAGGGTTTCCACCGGGGAGCTGTTTTTT. This gives the protein CASLNRVSTGELFF.

This clonotype was counted only a few times. The chain uses TRBV9 and TRBJ2-3; D could derive from TRBD1 or TRBD2 (5 bases each). The CDR3 covers 14 residues. The germline V and J ends were trimmed by 0 bases and 2 bases, with 7 bases remaining between them. The V gene's germline CDR1 is SGDLS and CDR2 YYNGEE. The CDR3 DNA reads as TGTGCCAGCAGCGTAGTCGGGACCACAGATACGCAGTATTTT. The encoded protein is CASSVVGTTDTQYF.

This clonotype appeared a few times. The rearrangement links TRBV4-1 to TRBJ2-1; D uncertain. CDR3 size: 15 residues. The ends were cut back, 2 bases at V and 5 bases at J, with 13 bases in the middle. Germline V gives CDR1 MGHRA, CDR2 YSYEKL. The CDR3 is CASSQPSSADNEQFF. DNA for the CDR3: TGCGCCAGCAGCCAACCATCCAGCGCCGACAATGAGCAGTTCTTC.

In its sample, this clonotype was seen a few times. For the CDR3, the DNA is TGTGCCAGCAGCCTGGGGCGGGGGGCCATCACAGATACGCAGTATTTT. Its translation is CASSLGRGAITDTQYF. The chain joins TRBV5-5 to TRBJ2-3; TRBD2 matches 8 bases. The trim removed 4 bases at V and 2 bases at J, leaving 9 bases unmatched. Per germline, CDR1 SGHKS and CDR2 YYEKEE (reference sequence). There are 16 residues in the CDR3. Filled out from reference TRBV5-5 and TRBJ2-3, the complete variable domain reads DAGVTQSPTHLIKTRGQQVTLRCSPISGHKSVSWYQQVLGQGPQFIFQYYEKEERGRGNFPDRFSARQFPNYSSELNVNALLLGDSALYLCASSLGRGAITDTQYFGPGTRLTVL.

This chain joins TRBV7-2 and TRBJ2-1, with 7 bases aligning to TRBD2. CDR3 length: 15 amino acids. Germline values: CDR1 SGHTA, CDR2 FQGNSA. Trimming took 4 bases from V and 5 from J; bases not matched to a gene: 8. CDR3: CASSSRGRVDNEQFF. The CDR3 coding sequence is TGTGCCAGCAGCTCGAGAGGGAGGGTGGACAATGAGCAGTTCTTC.

This clonotype occurred a few times. The chain employs TRBV4-1 and TRBJ1-5; D is ambiguous. The CDR3 contains 16 residues. In germline, CDR1 is MGHRA, CDR2 YSYEKL. V was shortened by 0 bases and J by 6 bases, with 15 bases between the two germline ends. CDR3 sequence (DNA): TGCGCCAGCAGCCAAGATAGGTACGGGTCGGGTCAGCCCCAGCATTTT. Encoded protein: CASSQDRYGSGQPQHF.

This clonotype has more than one count but fewer than ten. This sequence joins TRBV12-3 or TRBV12-4 and TRBJ2-1; 9 bases line up with TRBD1. The CDR3 length is 18 residues. The junction had 12 bases not matched to a gene; V was cut back by 2 bases and J by 4 bases. CDR3 region: CASSLHRGPSAVYNEQFF. In DNA, the CDR3 is TGTGCCAGCAGTTTACACAGGGGGCCCTCAGCAGTATACAATGAGCAGTTCTTC.

The sample holds a few counts of this clonotype. The gene calls are TRBV7-2 and TRBJ1-4; 8 bases are a match to TRBD1. Trimming at V came to 2 bases and at J to 5 bases, leaving 4 bases not matched to a gene. CDR3 length equals 15 residues. Germline V gene lookup returns CDR1 SGHTA and CDR2 FQGNSA. The CDR3 here is CASSLQGAVNEKLFF. CDR3 sequence (DNA): TGTGCCAGCAGCTTACAGGGGGCAGTGAATGAAAAACTGTTTTTT.

The chain couples TRBV5-6 to TRBJ2-5; TRBD1 matches 10 bases. Germline loops: CDR1 SGHDT, CDR2 YYEEEE. The J segment lost 6 bases and the V segment lost 4 bases, leaving 12 bases of the junction unmatched. The CDR3 has 16 amino acids. DNA of the CDR3: TGTGCCAGCAGCAAGAACGGACAGGGGGATTCGAAGACCCAGTACTTC. This codes for CASSKNGQGDSKTQYF.

Only a few counts were recorded for this clonotype. The V gene is TRBV9, the J gene TRBJ2-3; D not certain. The CDR3 contains 14 residues. CDR1 and CDR2 from the germline V gene are SGDLS and YYNGEE. Trimming stripped 3 bases from V and 6 bases from J, with 14 bases between. The CDR3: CASSAMSDGDTQYF. The CDR3 DNA sequence: TGTGCCAGCAGCGCAATGTCGGACGGGGATACGCAGTATTTT. Full variable domain (remainder filled in from reference TRBV9 and TRBJ2-3): DSGVTQTPKHLITATGQRVTLRCSPRSGDLSVYWYQQSLDQGLQFLIQYYNGEERAKGNILERFSAQQFPDLHSELNLSSLELGDSALYFCASSAMSDGDTQYFGPGTRLTVL.

This clonotype was counted only a few times. The rearrangement joins TRBV7-2 to TRBJ1-5; possible D gene TRBD1, 6 bases. Germline V lookup: CDR1 SGHTA, CDR2 FQGNSA. The CDR3 extends over 14 amino acids. V gave up 1 base and J gave up 6 bases, with 10 bases separating them. The CDR3 sequence: CASSLEEGGQPQHF. CDR3 sequence (DNA): TGTGCCAGCAGCTTAGAAGAGGGGGGTCAGCCCCAGCATTTT. Filled out from reference TRBV7-2 and TRBJ1-5, the complete variable domain reads GAGVSQSPSNKVTEKGKDVELRCDPISGHTALYWYRQSLGQGLEFLIYFQGNSAPDKSGLPSDRFSAERTGGSVSTLTIQRTQQEDSAVYLCASSLEEGGQPQHFGDGTRLSIL.

The V gene is TRBV20-1, the J gene TRBJ2-1; the D gene could be TRBD1 or TRBD2 (5 bases each). CDR1 and CDR2 from the germline V gene are DFQATT and SNEGSKA (reference sequence). The length of the CDR3 is 14 residues. With 3 bases removed from V and 2 bases from J, the gap between germline ends came to 11 bases. The CDR3 sequence: CSASPPGPYNEQFF. CDR3 nucleotide sequence: TGCAGTGCTAGTCCCCCGGGGCCCTACAATGAGCAGTTCTTC.

The J gene is TRBJ2-2, the V gene TRBV7-6; TRBD1 matches 9 bases. The CDR3 has 16 residues. J was trimmed by 6 bases and V by 8 bases; bases with no gene match: 13. Germline V CDR1 and CDR2: SGHVS, FNYEAQ. CDR3 DNA sequence: TGTGCCAGCCGGGGAACAGGGGGCCTCAGCGCCGGGGAGCTGTTTTTT. Its translation: CASRGTGGLSAGELFF.

The DNA of the CDR3 is TGTGCCAGCAGAGGAGGGAAGGCTGAAGCTTTCTTT. This gives the protein CASRGGKAEAFF. V is TRBV2 and J is TRBJ1-1; D call uncertain. This CDR3 is built from 12 residues. Trimming took 6 bases from V and 6 from J, leaving 11 bases between them. The germline V gene has CDR1 SNHLY and CDR2 FYNNEI.